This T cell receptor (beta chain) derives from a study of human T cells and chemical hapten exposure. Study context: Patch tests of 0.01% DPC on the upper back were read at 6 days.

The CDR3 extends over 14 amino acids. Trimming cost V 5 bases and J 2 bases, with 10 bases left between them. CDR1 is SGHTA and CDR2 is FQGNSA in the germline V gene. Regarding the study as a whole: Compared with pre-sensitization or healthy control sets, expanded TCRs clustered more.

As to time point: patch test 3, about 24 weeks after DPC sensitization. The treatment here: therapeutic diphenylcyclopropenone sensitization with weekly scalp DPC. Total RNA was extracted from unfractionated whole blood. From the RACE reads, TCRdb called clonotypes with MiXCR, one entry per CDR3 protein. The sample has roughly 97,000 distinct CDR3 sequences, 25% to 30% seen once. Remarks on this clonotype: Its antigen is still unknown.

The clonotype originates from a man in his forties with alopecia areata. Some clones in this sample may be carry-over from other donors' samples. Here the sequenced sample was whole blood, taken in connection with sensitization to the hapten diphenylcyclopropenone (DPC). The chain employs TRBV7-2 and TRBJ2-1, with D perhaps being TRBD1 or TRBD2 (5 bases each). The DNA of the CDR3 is TGTGCCAGCAGCCCCGGGACCGCCTACAATGAGCAGTTCTTC. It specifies CASSPGTAYNEQFF.